Presented here are 3 T cell receptor beta chains from one specimen sequenced in a study of technical replicates of blood from four donors. Generated by immunoSEQ multiplex PCR, the TCRdb table keeps only in-frame clones and is missing some. The sample contains roughly 59,000 clones, 75% to 90% of which appear only once. Material: PBMCs. These receptors were obtained from a human donor in good health. Some clones in this sample may be carry-over from other donors' samples.

This chain links TRBV7-8 with TRBJ2-5, with a possible D match to TRBD2 (5 bases). V lost 1 base and J lost 5, with 8 bases in between. The germline V gene has CDR1 SGHVS and CDR2 FQNEAQ. The CDR3 loop spans 13 amino acids. The CDR3 coding sequence is TGTGCCAGCAGCTTAGGCGGGCGGGAGACCCAGTACTTC. Its protein is CASSLGGRETQYF.

V gene TRBV7-6 combines with J gene TRBJ2-7, with D possibly TRBD1 on 5 matching bases. The V and J ends lost 6 bases and 6 bases respectively, with 18 bases between them. The CDR3 is 14 residues long. CDR1 SGHVS and CDR2 FNYEAQ come from the germline V gene. The CDR3 nucleotides read TGTGCCAGCAGTTCGGGCCTAGGGGCATTCGAGCAGTACTTC. Its translation: CASSSGLGAFEQYF.

The V gene is TRBV5-4, the J gene TRBJ2-2, with 9 bases matching TRBD2. Trimming cost V 6 bases and J 5 bases; bases outside gene matches: 11. This CDR3 contains 16 residues. CDR1 is SGHNT, CDR2 YYREEE, per germline (reference sequence). The chain's CDR3 is CASTPTGTSTTGELFF. The CDR3 bases are TGTGCCAGCACCCCTACAGGGACTAGCACTACCGGGGAGCTGTTTTTT.